The entry below gives a single TCR beta chain sequence along with its context. The data belong to a study of blood T cell repertoires in COVID-19. Whole-study context: Samples representing acute and convalescent COVID-19 were sourced from the United States, Italy and Spain. Sample material is recorded as cDNA or gDNA derived from T cells, B-cell-depleted T cells, or PBMCs.

The method was immunoSEQ multiplex PCR; TCRdb's version includes in-frame clones alone and lacks a portion of them. The table shows approximately 230,000 clones, with 88% occurring only once. V lost 7 bases and J 3 bases, leaving 18 bases between the germline ends. The CDR3 runs 16 residues. Germline V lookup: CDR1 LNHDA, CDR2 SQIVND (reference sequence). The sequenced sample was peripheral blood. The chain joins TRBV19 to TRBJ1-4, with D tentatively TRBD1 (5 bases). The origin of this receptor is an older man with acute or convalescent COVID-19. The CDR3 DNA follows: TGTGCCAGTAAGAATGTTATGGGAGGGGCTAATGAAAAACTGTTTTTT. This gives the protein CASKNVMGGANEKLFF.